The 27 T cell receptor beta chains reported below all come from one sample, sequenced in a study of cytomegalovirus exposure and HLA in healthy donors. Use of 60 Vbeta and 13 Jbeta primers characterized the PCR. Assay: immunoSEQ multiplex PCR; the TCRdb copy retains only in-frame clones and omits some. The table has some 200,000 clones, 60% to 80% seen once. The sequencing sample was made of PBMCs. All receptors come from a man aged 35 to 55 in good health and CMV-seronegative.

The chain is built from TRBV7-2 and TRBJ1-5; D is possibly TRBD1 (6 bases). V lost 6 bases and J lost 4, with 10 bases in between. The CDR3 runs to 13 residues. Per the germline V gene, CDR1 is SGHTA and CDR2 is FQGNSA. CDR3: CASRRTGNQPQHF. The CDR3 nucleotides are TGTGCCAGCAGACGCACAGGGAATCAGCCCCAGCATTTT. Looking up the rest from reference TRBV7-2 and TRBJ1-5 gives the full variable domain: GAGVSQSPSNKVTEKGKDVELRCDPISGHTALYWYRQSLGQGLEFLIYFQGNSAPDKSGLPSDRFSAERTGGSVSTLTIQRTQQEDSAVYLCASRRTGNQPQHFGDGTRLSIL.

This clone has just a few counts. The chain has TRBV15 and TRBJ2-3; 8 bases match TRBD2. This CDR3 contains 15 residues. Germline assignment: CDR1 LNHNV and CDR2 YYDKDF (reference sequence). V trimming: 0 bases; J trimming: 1 base; junction bases outside the gene matches: 0. CDR3 nucleotides: TGTGCCACCAGCAGAGAGCGGGGGGGCACAGATACGCAGTATTTT. Translation: CATSRERGGTDTQYF.

V and J are TRBV19 and TRBJ1-6; 8 nucleotides line up with TRBD1. Germline assignment: CDR1 LNHDA and CDR2 SQIVND (reference sequence). The J segment lost 9 bases and the V segment lost 7 bases, leaving 5 bases of the junction unmatched. The CDR3 is made up of 13 amino acids. The CDR3 spells CASTTTGGSPLHF. In DNA, the CDR3 is TGTGCCAGTACAACAACAGGGGGTTCACCCCTCCACTTT.

The chain uses TRBV5-1 and TRBJ2-1; 10 bases align to TRBD1. The CDR3 loop spans 14 amino acids. Germline lookup yields CDR1 SGHRS and CDR2 YFSETQ. J lost 7 bases, V lost 6 bases, and 7 bases had no gene match. The CDR3 nucleotides are TGCGCCAGCACCACGGACAGGGGGAGTAATGAGCAGTTCTTC. Translating gives CASTTDRGSNEQFF.

V gene TRBV4-3 combines with J gene TRBJ1-3; D remains ambiguous. Germline CDR1 and CDR2: LGHNA and YSLEER. The germline V and J ends were trimmed by 4 bases and 0 bases, with 16 bases remaining between them. The CDR3 runs to 17 residues. CDR3 sequence (DNA): TGCGCCAGCAGCCGAGATCCAGGCCAAGGCTCTGGAAACACCATATATTTT. Its translation is CASSRDPGQGSGNTIYF.

The chain carries TRBV7-9 and TRBJ2-7, with TRBD1 matching 7 bases. The V segment lost 0 bases and the J segment 5 bases; nucleotides outside the gene matches: 4. CDR3 length: 14 amino acids. Germline V gives CDR1 SEHNR, CDR2 FQNEAQ (reference sequence). This CDR3 is CASSLADRVHEQYF. For the CDR3, the DNA is TGTGCCAGCAGCTTAGCTGACAGGGTCCACGAGCAGTACTTC.

The chain combines TRBV5-4 with TRBJ2-5, with TRBD2 matching over 9 bases. The V segment lost 0 bases and the J segment 11 bases; nucleotides outside the gene matches: 8. Germline values: CDR1 SGHNT, CDR2 YYREEE (reference sequence). The CDR3 is 14 amino acids. CDR3 nucleotides: TGTGCCAGCAGCTTGGGGGGCGGGAGGGACCTGCAGTACTTC. Translated, it gives CASSLGGGRDLQYF. The complete variable domain, with remaining parts taken from reference TRBV5-4 and TRBJ2-5, reads ETGVTQSPTHLIKTRGQQVTLRCSSQSGHNTVSWYQQALGQGPQFIFQYYREEENGRGNFPPRFSGLQFPNYSSELNVNALELDDSALYLCASSLGGGRDLQYFGPGTRLLVL.

This clone was seen more than once but under ten times. The rearrangement links TRBV6-4 to TRBJ1-1; 7 nucleotides agree with TRBD1. The ends lost 2 bases at V and 0 bases at J; junction bases unmatched: 6. CDR1 is MRHNA, CDR2 SNTAGT, per germline. The CDR3 sequence is 16 residues long. CDR3 amino acids: CASSDEGQILNTEAFF. The CDR3 DNA reads TGTGCCAGCAGTGACGAGGGACAGATCTTGAACACTGAAGCTTTCTTT.

For the CDR3, the DNA is TGTGCCAGCAGCTTAGATCCTAGCTGGAATGAGCAGTTCTTC. This sequence encodes CASSLDPSWNEQFF. This chain connects TRBV7-9 to TRBJ2-1; the D gene is possibly TRBD2 (5 bases). V gave up 1 base and J gave up 7 bases, with 11 bases separating them. From germline, CDR1 is SEHNR and CDR2 FQNEAQ (reference sequence). The length of the CDR3 is 14 residues. Complete variable domain (other parts from reference TRBV7-9 and TRBJ2-1): DTGVSQNPRHKITKRGQNVTFRCDPISEHNRLYWYRQTLGQGPEFLTYFQNEAQLEKSRLLSDRFSAERPKGSFSTLEIQRTEQGDSAMYLCASSLDPSWNEQFFGPGTRLTVL.

The rearrangement uses TRBV6-4 and TRBJ2-2; D might be TRBD1 (5 bases). The CDR3 consists of 14 residues. The V end was cut by 5 bases, the J end by 4 bases, with 11 bases between. CDR1 is MRHNA and CDR2 is SNTAGT in the germline V gene. CDR3 in amino acids: CASSPGSSTGELFF. The CDR3 DNA reads TGTGCCAGCAGTCCAGGGTCGAGCACCGGGGAGCTGTTTTTT.

The chain employs TRBV10-2 and TRBJ2-3; 14 bases line up with TRBD2. The germline V gene has CDR1 WSHSY and CDR2 SAAADI. J lost 4 bases, V lost 6 bases, and 3 bases had no gene match. This CDR3 comprises 15 residues. This chain's CDR3 is CASRRLAGGADTQYF. In DNA, the CDR3 is TGCGCCAGCAGACGACTAGCGGGAGGGGCAGATACGCAGTATTTT.

The chain employs TRBV7-6 and TRBJ1-3; D might be TRBD1 (6 bases). V was shortened by 0 bases and J by 0 bases, with 9 bases between the two germline ends. Germline lookup yields CDR1 SGHVS and CDR2 FNYEAQ. The CDR3 has 16 amino acids. DNA for the CDR3: TGTGCCAGCAGCTTAGCGACAGGAAACTCTGGAAACACCATATATTTT. Amino acids: CASSLATGNSGNTIYF.

The rearrangement links TRBV30 to TRBJ1-3, with D hard to call. There are 15 residues in the CDR3. CDR1 is GTSNPN and CDR2 is SVGIG in the germline V gene (reference sequence). V was cut by 3 bases and J by 6 bases, with 18 bases left in between. This CDR3 reads CAWSYSRGFENTIYF. DNA of the CDR3: TGTGCCTGGAGCTACTCCCGGGGATTCGAAAACACCATATATTTT.

This clone was found a few times. The chain employs TRBV28 and TRBJ2-4; TRBD1 matches at 11 bases. J lost 5 bases, V lost 7 bases, and 4 bases had no gene match. The CDR3 covers 14 residues. Germline assignment: CDR1 MDHEN and CDR2 SYDVKM. The DNA of the CDR3 is TGTGCCAGCATCGAGGGACAGGGGGAAAACATTCAGTACTTC. Translating it yields CASIEGQGENIQYF. The full variable domain, completed using reference TRBV28 and TRBJ2-4, is DVKVTQSSRYLVKRTGEKVFLECVQDMDHENMFWYRQDPGLGLRLIYFSYDVKMKEKGDIPEGYSVSREKKERFSLILESASTNQTSMYLCASIEGQGENIQYFGAGTRLSVL.

The CDR3 DNA reads TGTGCCAGCTTACCCGGGGTGGGCAGGCTGAACACTGAAGCTTTCTTT. Translation: CASLPGVGRLNTEAFF. This rearrangement joins TRBV18 to TRBJ1-1, with D uncertain. V was cut by 7 bases and J by 0 bases, with 18 bases left in between. The CDR3 sequence is 16 residues long. The germline gives CDR1 KGHSH, CDR2 LQKENI.

Only one count was recorded for this clone. This sequence joins TRBV14 and TRBJ1-1; D not resolved. Per germline, CDR1 SGHDN and CDR2 FVKESK. There are 15 residues in the CDR3. Between the trimmed V and J ends, which lost 3 bases and 6 bases, there was a span of 17 bases. Here the CDR3 DNA reads TGTGCCAGCAGCCACAGGTCGGAGACGGGAGCTGAAGCTTTCTTT. This codes for CASSHRSETGAEAFF.

The chain couples TRBV29-1 to TRBJ1-5; 10 positions match TRBD1. After removal of 6 bases from V and 6 bases from J, the junction contained 5 bases not matched to a gene. CDR1 is SQVTM, CDR2 ANQGSEA, per germline. The CDR3 has 13 amino acids. Written as DNA, the CDR3 is TGCAGCGTGGCCGACAGGGGGCTTCAGCCCCAGCATTTT. Residues: CSVADRGLQPQHF. The full variable domain, in which reference TRBV29-1 and TRBJ1-5 provide the parts outside the CDR3, is SAVISQKPSRDICQRGTSLTIQCQVDSQVTMMFWYRQQPGQSLTLIATANQGSEATYESGFVIDKFPISRPNLTFSTLTVSNMSPEDSSIYLCSVADRGLQPQHFGDGTRLSIL.

Only a few counts were recorded for this clone. The V gene is TRBV5-1, the J gene TRBJ1-1; D perhaps matches TRBD1 (5 bases). Germline V CDR1 and CDR2: SGHRS, YFSETQ. Deletions cut 1 base from V and 0 bases from J, with 16 bases between. The CDR3 extends over 17 amino acids. The CDR3 nucleotides are TGCGCCAGCAGCTTGTTGGGGCAGGGCTCGATGAACACTGAAGCTTTCTTT. Protein product: CASSLLGQGSMNTEAFF.

V is TRBV19 and J is TRBJ2-1; the match to TRBD2 covers 15 bases. Germline CDR1 LNHDA, CDR2 SQIVND (reference sequence). The CDR3 runs 18 residues. The J segment lost 7 bases and the V segment lost 3 bases, leaving 10 bases of the junction unmatched. The CDR3 reads CASSMRSIGLAGGNEQFF. The CDR3 nucleotides are TGTGCCAGTAGTATGCGTTCAATTGGACTAGCGGGAGGGAATGAGCAGTTCTTC. Combining the CDR3 with reference TRBV19 and TRBJ2-1 gives the whole variable domain DGGITQSPKYLFRKEGQNVTLSCEQNLNHDAMYWYRQDPGQGLRLIYYSQIVNDFQKGDIAEGYSVSREKKESFPLTVTSAQKNPTAFYLCASSMRSIGLAGGNEQFFGPGTRLTVL.

The chain employs TRBV7-9 and TRBJ2-3; TRBD2 matches 13 bases. CDR1 is SEHNR and CDR2 is FQNEAQ in the germline V gene (reference sequence). The trim removed 5 bases at V and 7 bases at J, leaving 6 bases unmatched. This CDR3 spans 15 amino acids. The DNA of the CDR3 is TGTGCCAGCAGCACGGGACTAGCGGGACTACATACGCAGTATTTT. It yields the protein CASSTGLAGLHTQYF.

The genes are TRBV14 and TRBJ1-3; D is uncertain. The germline V gene has CDR1 SGHDN and CDR2 FVKESK. V gave up 0 bases and J gave up 0 bases, with 12 bases separating them. The CDR3 sequence is 17 residues long. The CDR3 bases are TGTGCCAGCAGCCAAGATTTGGTACAGTACTCTGGAAACACCATATATTTT. This codes for CASSQDLVQYSGNTIYF.

This clone was picked up a small number of times. The chain combines TRBV29-1 with TRBJ2-1; weak D call: TRBD1 (5 bases). CDR1 SQVTM and CDR2 ANQGSEA come from the germline V gene. Trimming took 5 bases from V and 5 from J, leaving 7 bases between them. The CDR3 is 11 residues long. CDR3 protein: CSVRQNNEQFF. The DNA of the CDR3 is TGCAGCGTTCGACAGAACAATGAGCAGTTCTTC.

This chain connects TRBV29-1 to TRBJ2-1; a weak D match, TRBD2 (5 bases). The CDR3 loop spans 13 amino acids. CDR1 and CDR2 from the germline V gene are SQVTM and ANQGSEA. The V gene lost 3 bases and the J gene lost 1 base, with 7 bases spanning the gap. The CDR3 bases are TGCAGCGTTGAGCGGAGGTCCTACAATGAGCAGTTCTTC. Amino acids: CSVERRSYNEQFF.

The rearrangement links TRBV2 to TRBJ2-6; 10 bases line up with TRBD1. Germline assignment: CDR1 SNHLY and CDR2 FYNNEI. The CDR3 totals 16 residues. V lost 3 bases, J lost 2 bases, and 1 base stayed unmatched. In DNA, the CDR3 is TGTGCCAGCAGTGAGACAGGGGGCGCTGGGGCCAACGTCCTGACTTTC. It specifies CASSETGGAGANVLTF.

The chain has TRBV7-8 and TRBJ2-7, with 7 nucleotides matching TRBD2. CDR1 is SGHVS and CDR2 is FQNEAQ in the germline V gene. The CDR3 is 17 residues long. Germline trimming cut 6 bases from V and 0 bases from J; bases unmatched to any gene: 14. The CDR3 nucleotides are TGTGCCAGCAGTTATAGGTTAGGCGGGGACTACTCCTACGAGCAGTACTTC. This codes for CASSYRLGGDYSYEQYF.

This rearrangement joins TRBV27 to TRBJ1-4; weak D call: TRBD1 (5 bases). V shed 5 bases and J shed 8 bases, with 18 bases lying between them. CDR1 is MNHEY and CDR2 is SMNVEV in the germline V gene (reference sequence). The CDR3 covers 15 residues. CDR3 sequence reads: CASSPSGGWEEKLFF. The CDR3 nucleotides read TGTGCCAGCAGTCCCTCCGGGGGGTGGGAAGAAAAACTGTTTTTT.

The chain combines TRBV5-6 with TRBJ2-1, with D hard to call. The CDR3 runs to 15 residues. V was shortened by 6 bases and J by 0 bases, with 13 bases between the two germline ends. CDR1 SGHDT and CDR2 YYEEEE come from the germline V gene. CDR3: CASTTQLDSYNEQFF. The CDR3 DNA sequence: TGTGCCAGCACCACACAGCTTGACTCCTACAATGAGCAGTTCTTC.